These 30 T cell receptor beta chains were sequenced from one sample in a study of blood T cell repertoires in COVID-19. Libraries were prepared by immunoSEQ multiplex PCR; TCRdb keeps only in-frame clonotypes and omits some of them. The sample lists roughly 120,000 clones, approximately 90% seen once, with around 3.2% in the top ten. Sequencing input: peripheral blood. These TCRs come from a woman aged 45-60 years with acute or convalescent COVID-19.

This clone was observed a few times. The chain combines TRBV2 with TRBJ1-2; possible D gene TRBD1, 5 bases. Trimming pared 4 bases from V and 4 bases from J, leaving 10 bases between. From germline, CDR1 is SNHLY and CDR2 FYNNEI. The CDR3 is made up of 13 amino acids. The CDR3 loop is CASSAKGSYGYTF. DNA of the CDR3: TGTGCCAGCAGTGCCAAGGGGTCCTATGGCTACACCTTC. Complete variable domain (other parts from reference TRBV2 and TRBJ1-2): EPEVTQTPSHQVTQMGQEVILRCVPISNHLYFYWYRQILGQKVEFLVSFYNNEISEKSEIFDDQFSVERPDGSNFTLKIRSTKLEDSAMYFCASSAKGSYGYTFGSGTRLTVV.

The rearrangement joins TRBV11-2 to TRBJ2-4; 10 bases are a match to TRBD2. This CDR3 region has 18 residues. The J segment lost 1 base and the V segment lost 5 bases, leaving 11 bases of the junction unmatched. Germline V CDR1 and CDR2: SGHAT, FQNNGV. This CDR3 reads CASSLSGRRVSAKNIQYF. The CDR3 nucleotides read TGTGCCAGCAGCCTTAGCGGGAGGAGGGTCTCGGCCAAAAACATTCAGTACTTC.

CDR3 DNA: TGTGCCAGCAGGGGAGCCTATGGCTACACCTTC. This codes for CASRGAYGYTF. V gene TRBV2 combines with J gene TRBJ1-2; D is uncertain. The CDR3 has 11 residues. Between the trimmed V and J ends, which lost 6 bases and 4 bases, there was a span of 6 bases. Germline V lookup: CDR1 SNHLY, CDR2 FYNNEI.

The chain combines TRBV6-2 or TRBV6-3 with TRBJ1-2, with no clear D. The CDR3 consists of 13 residues. V dropped 3 bases and J dropped 5 bases, with 10 bases sitting between them. Germline-derived CDR1 and CDR2 are MNHEY and SVGEGT. CDR3 protein: CASSYTAGYGYTF. CDR3 DNA sequence: TGTGCCAGCAGTTATACGGCAGGATATGGCTACACCTTC.

The rearrangement links TRBV7-9 to TRBJ2-7, with 13 bases aligning to TRBD2. V trimming: 3 bases; J trimming: 2 bases; junction bases outside the gene matches: 10. Per the germline V gene, CDR1 is SEHNR and CDR2 is FQNEAQ (reference sequence). The CDR3 loop spans 18 amino acids. The DNA for the CDR3 is TGTGCCAGCAGCTTCGGGACTAGCGGGACGGGACAAGCCTACGAGCAGTACTTC. Translating it yields CASSFGTSGTGQAYEQYF. The entire variable domain, with the rest obtained from reference TRBV7-9 and TRBJ2-7, is as follows: DTGVSQNPRHKITKRGQNVTFRCDPISEHNRLYWYRQTLGQGPEFLTYFQNEAQLEKSRLLSDRFSAERPKGSFSTLEIQRTEQGDSAMYLCASSFGTSGTGQAYEQYFGPGTRLTVT.

The chain is built from TRBV5-1 and TRBJ2-2; 8 bases align to TRBD2. V shed 0 bases and J 6 bases; nucleotides not matched to a gene: 1. The germline V gene has CDR1 SGHRS and CDR2 YFSETQ. The length of the CDR3 is 14 residues. CDR3 loop: CASSLVTSAGELFF. CDR3 nucleotides: TGCGCCAGCAGCTTGGTGACTAGCGCCGGGGAGCTGTTTTTT.

The chain employs TRBV7-2 and TRBJ1-1, with a tentative D call TRBD1 (6 bases). This CDR3 has 14 amino acids. In germline, CDR1 is SGHTA, CDR2 FQGNSA. V was shortened by 5 bases and J by 1 base, with 11 bases between the two germline ends. The CDR3 here is CASSTQGGNTEAFF. CDR3 bases: TGTGCCAGCAGCACCCAAGGGGGGAACACTGAAGCTTTCTTT.

This chain uses TRBV6-2 or TRBV6-3 with TRBJ2-1; a weak D match, TRBD2 (5 bases). This CDR3 has 13 amino acids. Germline V gene lookup returns CDR1 MNHEY and CDR2 SVGEGT. The germline V and J ends were trimmed by 2 bases and 8 bases, with 10 bases remaining between them. The CDR3 sequence: CASSYNRGHEQFF. The CDR3 nucleotides are TGTGCCAGCAGTTACAACCGGGGTCATGAGCAGTTCTTC.

This clone appeared once. V is TRBV2 and J is TRBJ2-1; 13 nucleotides agree with TRBD2. Per germline, CDR1 SNHLY and CDR2 FYNNEI. V dropped 8 bases and J dropped 10; count of bases not matched to a gene: 8. The length of the CDR3 is 14 residues. The CDR3 here is CASLPGLAGREQFF. Here the CDR3 DNA reads TGTGCCAGCCTCCCGGGACTAGCGGGGAGGGAGCAGTTCTTC.

J is TRBJ1-5 and V is TRBV7-9; 7 bases align to TRBD1. This CDR3 has 15 amino acids. Germline CDR1 and CDR2: SEHNR and FQNEAQ (reference sequence). V was clipped by 4 bases and J by 5 bases; unmatched bases: 8. CDR3 sequence: CASSSVQGRDQPQHF. DNA of the CDR3: TGTGCCAGCAGCTCAGTACAGGGGCGGGATCAGCCCCAGCATTTT.

The V gene is TRBV2, the J gene TRBJ1-5; D unclear. Trimming left V 3 bases short and J 2 bases short, with 5 bases between. The CDR3 consists of 13 residues. The V gene's germline CDR1 is SNHLY and CDR2 FYNNEI. The CDR3 here is CASSDRRNQPQHF. The CDR3 region has the DNA TGTGCCAGCAGTGACAGGCGCAATCAGCCCCAGCATTTT.

This chain joins TRBV3-1 (or the pseudogene TRBV3-2) and TRBJ2-1; D ambiguous. Trimming stripped 2 bases from V and 7 bases from J, with 6 bases between. The CDR3 spans 12 residues. CDR1 and CDR2 (germline): LGHDT, YNNKEL (reference sequence). The CDR3 sequence is CASSQFGNEQFF. The DNA for the CDR3 is TGTGCCAGCAGCCAATTCGGGAATGAGCAGTTCTTC.

This chain links TRBV7-9 with TRBJ2-1; 13 nucleotides agree with TRBD2. Per the germline V gene, CDR1 is SEHNR and CDR2 is FQNEAQ (reference sequence). The J segment lost 6 bases and the V segment lost 6 bases, leaving 5 bases of the junction unmatched. The CDR3 contains 15 residues. CDR3 DNA sequence: TGTGCCAGCAGAAGGACTAGCGGGAGCGTCAATGAGCAGTTCTTC. As protein: CASRRTSGSVNEQFF.

The rearrangement joins TRBV28 to TRBJ2-1; the D gene is possibly TRBD2 (5 bases). V lost 6 bases, J lost 4 bases, and 13 bases lay in between. This CDR3 is 14 amino acids long. Germline V lookup: CDR1 MDHEN, CDR2 SYDVKM. The CDR3 DNA is TGTGCCAGCAGCTTTAGCGTTCCGTACAATGAGCAGTTCTTC. It translates to CASSFSVPYNEQFF.

This chain links TRBV10-2 with TRBJ2-7; 8 bases fit TRBD2. The junction had 6 bases not matched to a gene; V was cut back by 3 bases and J by 5 bases. The CDR3 loop spans 14 amino acids. From germline, CDR1 is WSHSY and CDR2 SAAADI. The CDR3 sequence: CASSDSGLVNEQYF. The CDR3 bases are TGCGCCAGCAGTGATTCGGGACTAGTAAACGAGCAGTACTTC.

This chain uses TRBV4-2 with TRBJ1-2; 9 nucleotides match TRBD1. This CDR3 region has 14 residues. Germline assignment: CDR1 LGHNA and CDR2 YNFKEQ. Trimming at V came to 2 bases and at J to 7 bases, leaving 5 bases not matched to a gene. CDR3 in DNA: TGTGCCAGCAGCCAAACCGGGACAGGGACTGGCTACACCTTC. Protein product: CASSQTGTGTGYTF.

This chain uses TRBV28 with TRBJ2-5, with 12 bases identical to TRBD2. The V segment lost 10 bases and the J segment 4 bases; nucleotides outside the gene matches: 10. Germline assignment: CDR1 MDHEN and CDR2 SYDVKM. The CDR3 runs 15 residues. CDR3 sequence (DNA): TGTGCCACTGGGGCTTGGGGACTAGCGGGAGAGACCCAGTACTTC. Translation: CATGAWGLAGETQYF. Supplemented by reference TRBV28 and TRBJ2-5, the full variable domain reads DVKVTQSSRYLVKRTGEKVFLECVQDMDHENMFWYRQDPGLGLRLIYFSYDVKMKEKGDIPEGYSVSREKKERFSLILESASTNQTSMYLCATGAWGLAGETQYFGPGTRLLVL.

This clone was detected a few times. The chain couples TRBV15 to TRBJ2-1; D is possibly TRBD1 (6 bases). CDR1 and CDR2 from the germline V gene are LNHNV and YYDKDF (reference sequence). This CDR3 has 17 amino acids. V lost 1 base and J lost 0, with 13 bases in between. The CDR3 loop reads CATSRVGGRGSYNEQFF. The CDR3, as DNA: TGTGCCACCAGCAGAGTCGGAGGCAGGGGCTCCTACAATGAGCAGTTCTTC.

The chain has TRBV6-1 and TRBJ2-1; 7 positions match TRBD2. CDR1 and CDR2 from the germline V gene are MNHNS and SASEGT. CDR3 size: 16 residues. The ends lost 4 bases at V and 5 bases at J; junction bases unmatched: 11. The CDR3 spells CASSVRSAGYHNEQFF. CDR3 nucleotide sequence: TGTGCCAGCAGTGTAAGGTCAGCGGGATACCACAATGAGCAGTTCTTC.

This clone was recorded many times. The chain carries TRBV10-2 and TRBJ1-1, with D tentatively TRBD1 (5 bases). The CDR3 contains 13 residues. Germline CDR1 is WSHSY and CDR2 is SAAADI. The V end lost 7 bases, the J end lost 1 base, and 10 bases lay between the germline ends. This CDR3 reads CASIRGKNTEAFF. In nucleotides, the CDR3 is TGCGCCAGCATCCGGGGGAAGAACACTGAAGCTTTCTTT.

This chain connects TRBV24-1 to TRBJ2-1; 7 bases are a match to TRBD2. CDR1 is KGHDR, CDR2 SFDVKD, per germline. The CDR3 extends over 17 amino acids. V was pared by 6 bases and J by 6 bases, with 16 bases of the junction left unmatched. The CDR3 protein is CATSTTAGVAELNEQFF. The CDR3 coding sequence is TGTGCCACCAGTACCACCGCGGGGGTAGCGGAACTCAATGAGCAGTTCTTC.

The chain has TRBV6-1 and TRBJ2-5, with TRBD1 matching over 10 bases. Germline V gene lookup returns CDR1 MNHNS and CDR2 SASEGT. Germline trimming cut 4 bases from V and 1 base from J; bases unmatched to any gene: 6. The CDR3 length is 16 residues. In DNA form, the CDR3 reads TGTGCCAGCAGTGGGGGACAGGGGCTAGGCCAAGAGACCCAGTACTTC. Its translation: CASSGGQGLGQETQYF.

The chain couples TRBV3-1 (or the pseudogene TRBV3-2) to TRBJ2-2; 8 nucleotides agree with TRBD1. With V trimmed by 5 bases and J by 4 bases, 9 bases remained unmatched. The CDR3 extends over 16 amino acids. Germline CDR1 LGHDT, CDR2 YNNKEL (reference sequence). The CDR3 sequence: CASSELRDRSTGELFF. The CDR3 DNA reads as TGTGCCAGCAGCGAACTAAGGGACAGGTCCACCGGGGAGCTGTTTTTT.

The CDR3 protein is CASSLNLGVKLYGYTF. The CDR3 DNA is TGTGCCAGCAGTTTAAATCTCGGGGTAAAACTCTATGGCTACACCTTC. The chain combines TRBV27 with TRBJ1-2; D is uncertain. The CDR3 is made up of 16 amino acids. V was clipped by 2 bases and J by 4 bases, with 17 bases between them. Per the germline V gene, CDR1 is MNHEY and CDR2 is SMNVEV (reference sequence).

This clone was picked up one time. The chain has TRBV10-3 and TRBJ2-1, with D possibly TRBD1 on 6 matching bases. The CDR3 extends over 14 amino acids. Germline CDR1 reads ENHRY; CDR2 reads SYGVKD. V lost 8 bases, J lost 4 bases, and 15 bases lay in between. The CDR3 DNA is TGTGCCATCGCCCCGGGACAAGGTTACAATGAGCAGTTCTTC. It codes for CAIAPGQGYNEQFF.

The genes are TRBV11-2 and TRBJ2-7; D perhaps matches TRBD2 (6 bases). The CDR3 is made up of 15 amino acids. With 5 bases removed from V and 2 bases from J, the gap between germline ends came to 16 bases. Germline loops: CDR1 SGHAT, CDR2 FQNNGV. As DNA, the CDR3 is TGTGCCAGCAGCGGGGGGAAGGGACTCGCCTACGAGCAGTACTTC. Amino acid sequence: CASSGGKGLAYEQYF. The full variable domain, rest sourced from reference TRBV11-2 and TRBJ2-7, is EAGVAQSPRYKIIEKRQSVAFWCNPISGHATLYWYQQILGQGPKLLIQFQNNGVVDDSQLPKDRFSAERLKGVDSTLKIQPAKLEDSAVYLCASSGGKGLAYEQYFGPGTRLTVT.

The CDR3: CASSLGGTTGTQYF. For the CDR3, the DNA is TGTGCCAGCAGCTTAGGTGGGACTACTGGGACCCAGTACTTC. V usage is TRBV7-2 and J usage is TRBJ2-5; 7 bases are a match to TRBD2. The CDR3 length is 14 residues. Unmatched junction bases numbered 6, after V lost 1 base and J lost 7 bases. Germline CDR1 is SGHTA and CDR2 is FQGNSA.

The V gene is TRBV2, the J gene TRBJ2-1; TRBD2 matches at 15 bases. Germline-derived CDR1 and CDR2 are SNHLY and FYNNEI. CDR3 length: 17 amino acids. With V trimmed by 3 bases and J by 10 bases, 10 bases remained unmatched. The DNA for the CDR3 is TGTGCCAGCAGTGAGGGAAGGACTAGCGGGAGGGTCGGGGAGCAGTTCTTC. Translated: CASSEGRTSGRVGEQFF.

The V and J genes are TRBV24-1 and TRBJ2-3, with unresolved D. Germline CDR1 reads KGHDR; CDR2 reads SFDVKD. CDR3 length equals 13 residues. V lost 3 bases, J lost 2 bases, and 5 bases lay in between. The CDR3 reads CATSDANTDTQYF. In nucleotides, the CDR3 is TGTGCCACCAGTGATGCGAACACAGATACGCAGTATTTT.

The chain is built from TRBV28 and TRBJ2-7, with a tentative D call TRBD1 (6 bases). V lost 3 bases and J lost 2, with 11 bases in between. The germline V gene has CDR1 MDHEN and CDR2 SYDVKM. There are 14 residues in the CDR3. The CDR3 here is CASSFNRDPYEQYF. The CDR3 DNA reads TGTGCCAGCAGTTTCAACAGGGACCCCTACGAGCAGTACTTC.